This T cell receptor (beta chain) appears in the sequencing data of a study of OX40 agonist ivuxolimab in advanced cancers. Study-level information: Partial responses were achieved by three patients, of whom one had hepatocellular carcinoma and two had cutaneous melanoma. Study results and caveats: Patients who responded partially at 0.1-3.0 mg/kg showed clonal expansion ranking among the lowest.

Germline V lookup: CDR1 MGHRA, CDR2 YSYEKL. V was cut by 0 bases and J by 2 bases, with 18 bases left in between. This CDR3 has 18 residues. On this clone: Its antigen is currently unknown.

The protocol was immunoSEQ multiplex PCR, while the TCRdb copy is restricted to in-frame clones and leaves out a portion. The repertoire holds approximately 97,000 clones, with around 85% as singletons. This receptor was identified in an adult with an advanced solid tumor such as melanoma, head and neck, liver or kidney cancer. The J gene is TRBJ2-3, the V gene TRBV4-1; tentative D call: TRBD1 (6 bases). Sample: CD4+ or CD8+ T cells sorted from blood, taken in a trial of the OX40 agonist ivuxolimab. Here the CDR3 DNA reads TGCGCCAGCAGCCAAGAGAGGGGCAGGGGACGAGACACAGATACGCAGTATTTT. It translates to CASSQERGRGRDTDTQYF.